These 23 T cell receptor beta chains came from one sample sequenced in a study of blood T cell repertoires in COVID-19. Using immunoSEQ multiplex PCR, the repertoire was profiled, and TCRdb retains in-frame clones only, with some absent. The profile shows 90,000 to 150,000 clones, about 89% of them singletons. Sequencing was performed on peripheral blood. The origin of the receptors is a human donor with acute or convalescent COVID-19. The donor label of this sample is uncertain.

This clone was seen more than once but under ten times. This chain connects TRBV27 to TRBJ1-2; TRBD1 aligns across 8 bases. The CDR3 has 14 amino acids. Germline-derived CDR1 and CDR2 are MNHEY and SMNVEV (reference sequence). V lost 6 bases, J lost 8 bases, and 11 bases stayed unmatched. The CDR3 reads CASRPMTGEEGYTF. The CDR3 region has the DNA TGTGCCAGCAGACCAATGACAGGGGAAGAAGGCTACACCTTC.

The rearrangement links TRBV6-2 or TRBV6-3 to TRBJ1-5; D is uncertain. V lost 6 bases, J lost 1 base, and 13 bases lay in between. The CDR3 covers 15 residues. The germline V gene encodes CDR1 MNHEY and CDR2 SVGEGT. CDR3 in amino acids: CASSHGVGSNQPQHF. The CDR3 DNA sequence: TGTGCCAGCAGCCACGGGGTCGGCAGCAATCAGCCCCAGCATTTT.

The rearrangement joins TRBV15 to TRBJ2-2, with a weak D call TRBD1 (6 bases). This CDR3 has 15 residues. V was pared by 2 bases and J by 3 bases, with 10 bases between. From germline, CDR1 is LNHNV and CDR2 YYDKDF (reference sequence). The CDR3 loop is CATSRSGDDTGELFF. The CDR3 DNA follows: TGTGCCACCAGCAGATCAGGGGACGACACCGGGGAGCTGTTTTTT.

This rearrangement joins TRBV7-6 to TRBJ2-1, with unresolved D. CDR3 length: 16 amino acids. Trimming pared 5 bases from V and 6 bases from J, leaving 20 bases between. Germline CDR1 is SGHVS and CDR2 is FNYEAQ. The CDR3 bases are TGTGCCAGCAGCCCCACGCAGAGCCGAGGATCCAATGAGCAGTTCTTC. Translated, it gives CASSPTQSRGSNEQFF.

V is TRBV6-5 and J is TRBJ1-5; TRBD1 matches 8 bases. J gave up 6 bases and V 6 bases, and 7 bases lay outside the gene matches. There are 14 residues in the CDR3. From germline, CDR1 is MNHEY and CDR2 SVGAGI. CDR3 in DNA: TGTGCCAGCAGCTTAGGGACAGGCGGTCAGCCCCAGCATTTT. Its translation: CASSLGTGGQPQHF.

This clone was found a few times. V is TRBV7-9 and J is TRBJ2-2; 12 bases match TRBD2. Germline CDR1 SEHNR, CDR2 FQNEAQ (reference sequence). This CDR3 spans 19 amino acids. Trimming removed 3 bases from V and 4 bases from J; junction bases left unmatched: 12. CDR3 sequence: CASSFRWLAGGRGTGELFF. CDR3 in DNA: TGTGCCAGCAGCTTTCGGTGGCTAGCGGGAGGGCGAGGCACCGGGGAGCTGTTTTTT.

This clone has a single count. The rearrangement joins TRBV18 to TRBJ2-7, with 8 bases identical to TRBD2. Germline V lookup: CDR1 KGHSH, CDR2 LQKENI. CDR3 length: 12 residues. V lost 6 bases and J lost 4; bases outside the gene matches: 2. The CDR3 here is CASSTGGYEQYF. The CDR3 nucleotides are TGTGCCAGCTCGACGGGGGGGTACGAGCAGTACTTC.

The V call is TRBV24-1, the J call TRBJ2-1; 16 positions agree with TRBD2. Germline lookup yields CDR1 KGHDR and CDR2 SFDVKD. Trimming removed 8 bases from V and 4 bases from J; junction bases left unmatched: 4. This CDR3 comprises 16 residues. The CDR3 loop reads CATKGTSGREYNEQFF. Here the CDR3 DNA reads TGTGCCACCAAGGGGACTAGCGGGAGGGAATACAATGAGCAGTTCTTC.

This clone was picked up one time. The chain has TRBV5-1 and TRBJ2-7, with a tentative D call TRBD2 (5 bases). Looked up from germline, CDR1 is SGHRS and CDR2 is YFSETQ. Trimming shortened V by 3 bases and J by 3 bases, and 10 bases separated the two germline ends. This CDR3 comprises 13 residues. DNA for the CDR3: TGCGCCAGCAGCTCCGGGAACCTCTACGAGCAGTACTTC. Amino acid sequence: CASSSGNLYEQYF. The variable domain in full, completed from reference TRBV5-1 and TRBJ2-7, reads KAGVTQTPRYLIKTRGQQVTLSCSPISGHRSVSWYQQTPGQGLQFLFEYFSETQRNKGNFPGRFSGRQFSNSRSEMNVSTLELGDSALYLCASSSGNLYEQYFGPGTRLTVT.

This chain connects TRBV28 to TRBJ2-5; the D gene is possibly TRBD1 (5 bases). Germline CDR1 is MDHEN and CDR2 is SYDVKM. There are 13 residues in the CDR3. Trimming removed 5 bases at V and 4 bases at J, with 11 bases between. Here the CDR3 reads CASSPQGRETQYF. CDR3 nucleotides: TGTGCCAGCAGTCCTCAGGGTAGAGAGACCCAGTACTTC.

This clone was counted once. The gene calls are TRBV20-1 and TRBJ2-3; 12 bases fit TRBD2. The V segment lost 3 bases and the J segment 0 bases; nucleotides outside the gene matches: 4. This CDR3 region has 16 residues. Per germline, CDR1 DFQATT and CDR2 SNEGSKA (reference sequence). The CDR3 loop reads CSASPTSGGSTDTQYF. The CDR3 DNA follows: TGCAGTGCTAGTCCCACTAGCGGGGGGAGCACAGATACGCAGTATTTT.

This clone was recorded a few times. J is TRBJ1-1 and V is TRBV5-6, with D hard to call. CDR3 length equals 14 residues. Germline values: CDR1 SGHDT, CDR2 YYEEEE. V was cut by 2 bases and J by 8 bases, with 16 bases left in between. CDR3 DNA sequence: TGTGCCAGCAGCTTAGGTTTACAGAGCTTCGAAGCTTTCTTT. Protein sequence: CASSLGLQSFEAFF.

The gene calls are TRBV6-6 and TRBJ1-1; D is unclear. The CDR3 is 14 amino acids. The V end was cut by 2 bases, the J end by 1 base, with 8 bases between. Germline loops: CDR1 MNHNY, CDR2 SVGAGI (reference sequence). The DNA for the CDR3 is TGTGCCAGCAGTTACGGTCCTAGGAACACTGAAGCTTTCTTT. Translation gives CASSYGPRNTEAFF.

The chain carries TRBV12-3 or TRBV12-4 and TRBJ2-1; D is unresolved. Deletions cut 7 bases from V and 3 bases from J, with 10 bases between. This CDR3 comprises 13 residues. CDR3: CASTQDIYNEQFF. CDR3 in DNA: TGTGCCAGCACCCAAGACATCTACAATGAGCAGTTCTTC.

This clone was seen a single time. The V call is TRBV2, the J call TRBJ1-1; no reliable D call. The CDR3 is 14 residues long. The V and J ends lost 3 bases and 0 bases respectively, with 8 bases between them. CDR1 and CDR2 from the germline V gene are SNHLY and FYNNEI. CDR3 region: CASSEPGMNTEAFF. In nucleotides, the CDR3 is TGTGCCAGCAGTGAGCCCGGGATGAACACTGAAGCTTTCTTT.

The CDR3 reads CASTEGRQPQHF. CDR3 DNA: TGTGCCAGTACCGAGGGCCGACAGCCCCAGCATTTT. V and J are TRBV19 and TRBJ1-5; D not resolved. V was clipped by 7 bases and J by 7 bases, with 11 bases between them. The CDR3 consists of 12 residues. Per germline, CDR1 LNHDA and CDR2 SQIVND (reference sequence).

In its sample, this clone was seen a few times. The V gene is TRBV5-1, the J gene TRBJ2-1; 10 bases map to TRBD2. The CDR3 sequence is 15 residues long. Trimming removed 4 bases from V and 13 bases from J; junction bases left unmatched: 14. Germline values: CDR1 SGHRS, CDR2 YFSETQ. The CDR3 DNA reads TGCGCCAGCAGCATCGACCCCGGGCTAGCGGGAGAACAGTTCTTC. It translates to CASSIDPGLAGEQFF.

The chain recombines TRBV6-1 with TRBJ1-5; D is possibly TRBD1 (6 bases). Germline V gives CDR1 MNHNS, CDR2 SASEGT. This CDR3 is built from 15 residues. V lost 6 bases and J 0 bases, leaving 12 bases between the germline ends. The CDR3 DNA sequence: TGTGCCAGCAGACCGACAGGTAATAGCAATCAGCCCCAGCATTTT. Its protein is CASRPTGNSNQPQHF.

The V call is TRBV27, the J call TRBJ1-1; D is ambiguous. Trimming removed 5 bases at V and 5 bases at J, with 18 bases between. The CDR3 covers 15 residues. Per germline, CDR1 MNHEY and CDR2 SMNVEV (reference sequence). The CDR3 loop reads CASSPEGRWYTEAFF. The CDR3 nucleotides read TGTGCCAGCAGTCCGGAGGGAAGGTGGTATACTGAAGCTTTCTTT.

A word on this clone: It is unclear where the CDR3 begins or ends on the DNA, so no DNA is shown, and the CDR3 is as TCRdb lists it. The rearrangement links TRBV7-9 to TRBJ2-1; the table's TRBD2 call for D was not verified on the DNA. Germline CDR1 reads SEHNR; CDR2 reads FQNEAQ (reference sequence). The CDR3 comprises 11 residues, both ends counted. CDR3 amino acids: CASNRVGIGIF.

CDR3 bases: TGTGCCAGCAGTGAATGGACTAGCGGGAGGGCCTTCGGGGAGCTGTTTTTT. Residues: CASSEWTSGRAFGELFF. The rearrangement links TRBV25-1 to TRBJ2-2; 15 bases are shared with TRBD2. This CDR3 is 17 amino acids long. Germline V gives CDR1 MGHDK, CDR2 SYGVNS. V shed 1 base and J 7 bases; nucleotides not matched to a gene: 4.

The V gene is TRBV28, the J gene TRBJ2-2, with a tentative D call TRBD1 (5 bases). The CDR3 covers 13 residues. V gave up 8 bases and J gave up 4 bases, with 11 bases separating them. Germline-derived CDR1 and CDR2 are MDHEN and SYDVKM. CDR3: CASEAGPTGELFF. CDR3 coding DNA: TGTGCCAGCGAAGCAGGGCCCACCGGGGAGCTGTTTTTT.

The chain has TRBV19 and TRBJ1-5, with D tentatively TRBD1 (6 bases). Trimming stripped 6 bases from V and 5 bases from J, with 17 bases between. CDR3 size: 15 residues. Germline V lookup: CDR1 LNHDA, CDR2 SQIVND (reference sequence). CDR3 DNA sequence: TGTGCCAGTAGGCCTTGGGAGGGGGACGATCAGCCCCAGCATTTT. Amino acids: CASRPWEGDDQPQHF.